The 5 T cell receptor beta chains listed next were all sequenced from one sample in a study of T cell responses to AZD1222 COVID-19 vaccine. Data came from immunoSEQ multiplex PCR; TCRdb stores just in-frame clones and leaves some out. This sample has more than 110,000 clones, with 92% found just once. The specimen was peripheral blood, collected on day 0 of AZD1222 vaccination. Every receptor here comes from an adult in good health.

The rearrangement uses TRBV19 and TRBJ1-2, with 10 bases fitting TRBD1. Looked up from germline, CDR1 is LNHDA and CDR2 is SQIVND (reference sequence). V lost 6 bases to trimming and J lost 5 bases; unmatched junction nucleotides: 9. The CDR3 is made up of 15 amino acids. This chain's CDR3 is CASSPGQGKGYGYTF. The DNA for the CDR3 is TGTGCCAGTAGCCCGGGACAGGGGAAGGGGTATGGCTACACCTTC. Variable domain in full (rest from reference TRBV19 and TRBJ1-2): DGGITQSPKYLFRKEGQNVTLSCEQNLNHDAMYWYRQDPGQGLRLIYYSQIVNDFQKGDIAEGYSVSREKKESFPLTVTSAQKNPTAFYLCASSPGQGKGYGYTFGSGTRLTVV.

The rearrangement joins TRBV28 to TRBJ1-4, with D unclear. V was cut by 1 base and J by 6 bases, with 3 bases left in between. Germline V gene sequence: CDR1 MDHEN, CDR2 SYDVKM. The CDR3 length is 12 residues. The CDR3 reads CASSLLHEKLFF. The CDR3 coding sequence is TGTGCCAGCAGTTTATTACATGAAAAACTGTTTTTT.

The chain is built from TRBV18 and TRBJ1-5; D may be TRBD1 (5 bases). The germline CDR1 and CDR2 sequences are KGHSH and LQKENI. The V end was cut by 1 base, the J end by 2 bases, with 9 bases between. The CDR3 runs to 15 residues. The CDR3 sequence: CASSPRRGGNQPQHF. CDR3 sequence (DNA): TGTGCCAGCTCACCACGAAGGGGTGGCAATCAGCCCCAGCATTTT.

CDR3 sequence: CASSHLGTAVNEKLFF. CDR3 DNA: TGCGCCAGCAGCCACCTCGGGACAGCTGTTAATGAAAAACTGTTTTTT. This chain uses TRBV4-3 with TRBJ1-4; 7 bases agree with TRBD1. Germline assignment: CDR1 LGHNA and CDR2 YSLEER. The CDR3 extends over 16 amino acids. The V segment lost 3 bases and the J segment 4 bases; nucleotides outside the gene matches: 8.

This rearrangement joins TRBV27 to TRBJ2-7; D perhaps matches TRBD1 (5 bases). Germline V gene lookup returns CDR1 MNHEY and CDR2 SMNVEV (reference sequence). This CDR3 is built from 15 residues. Trimming took 3 bases from V and 4 from J, leaving 16 bases between them. The DNA of the CDR3 is TGTGCCAGCAGTTTTGGCCCAGAACAGGTATACGAGCAGTACTTC. Translation gives CASSFGPEQVYEQYF.